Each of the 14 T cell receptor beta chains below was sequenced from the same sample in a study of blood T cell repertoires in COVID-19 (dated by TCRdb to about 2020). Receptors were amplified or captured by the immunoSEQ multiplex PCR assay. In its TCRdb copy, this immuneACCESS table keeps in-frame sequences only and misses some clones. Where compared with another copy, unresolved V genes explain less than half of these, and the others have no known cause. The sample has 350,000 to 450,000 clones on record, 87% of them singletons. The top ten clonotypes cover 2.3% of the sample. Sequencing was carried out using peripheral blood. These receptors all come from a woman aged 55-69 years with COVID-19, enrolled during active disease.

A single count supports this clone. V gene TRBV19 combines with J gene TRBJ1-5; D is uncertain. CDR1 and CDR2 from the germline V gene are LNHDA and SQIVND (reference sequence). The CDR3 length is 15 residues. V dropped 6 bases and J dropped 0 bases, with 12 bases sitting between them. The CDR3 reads CASREKGGSNQPQHF. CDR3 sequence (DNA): TGTGCCAGTAGAGAAAAGGGAGGTAGCAATCAGCCCCAGCATTTT.

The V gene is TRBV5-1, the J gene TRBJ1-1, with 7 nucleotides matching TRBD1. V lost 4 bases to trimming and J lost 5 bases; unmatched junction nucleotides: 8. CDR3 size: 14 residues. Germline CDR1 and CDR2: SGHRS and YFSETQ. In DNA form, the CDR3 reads TGCGCCAGCAGCATCCGACAGGGAGATACTGAAGCTTTCTTT. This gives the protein CASSIRQGDTEAFF.

The CDR3 DNA reads TGTGCCAGTACTACAGGGGATAACACCGGGGAGCTGTTTTTT. Translated: CASTTGDNTGELFF. The chain couples TRBV19 to TRBJ2-2; 7 positions match TRBD1. V dropped 7 bases and J dropped 2; count of bases not matched to a gene: 4. The CDR3 runs to 14 residues. Germline values: CDR1 LNHDA, CDR2 SQIVND (reference sequence).

As DNA, the CDR3 is TGTGCCAGCAGCGCCGGAACTAGCAACTACGAGCAGTACTTC. Amino acid sequence: CASSAGTSNYEQYF. The genes are TRBV7-2 and TRBJ2-7; TRBD2 might be the D (6 bases). This CDR3 is 14 amino acids long. The ends were cut back, 5 bases at V and 3 bases at J, with 14 bases in the middle. Germline V lookup: CDR1 SGHTA, CDR2 FQGNSA.

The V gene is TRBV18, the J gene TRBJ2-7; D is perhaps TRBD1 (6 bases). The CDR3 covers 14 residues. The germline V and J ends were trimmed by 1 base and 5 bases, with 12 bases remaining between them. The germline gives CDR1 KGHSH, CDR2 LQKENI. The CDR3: CASSPLAGVDEQYF. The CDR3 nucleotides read TGTGCCAGCTCACCACTTGCAGGGGTCGACGAGCAGTACTTC.

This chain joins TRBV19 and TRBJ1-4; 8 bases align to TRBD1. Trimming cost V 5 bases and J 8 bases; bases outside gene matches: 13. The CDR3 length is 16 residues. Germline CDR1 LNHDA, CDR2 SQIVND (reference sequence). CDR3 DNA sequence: TGTGCCAGTAGTCCTTCGCCCCCGACAGGGGTCGAAAAACTGTTTTTT. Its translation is CASSPSPPTGVEKLFF.

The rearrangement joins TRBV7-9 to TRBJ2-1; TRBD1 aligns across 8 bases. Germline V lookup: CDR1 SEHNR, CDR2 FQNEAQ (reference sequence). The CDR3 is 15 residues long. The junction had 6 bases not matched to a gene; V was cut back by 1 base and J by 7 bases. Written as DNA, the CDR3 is TGTGCCAGCAGCTTAGTACAGGGGGGACGGAATGAGCAGTTCTTC. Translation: CASSLVQGGRNEQFF. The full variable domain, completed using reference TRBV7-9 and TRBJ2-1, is DTGVSQNPRHKITKRGQNVTFRCDPISEHNRLYWYRQTLGQGPEFLTYFQNEAQLEKSRLLSDRFSAERPKGSFSTLEIQRTEQGDSAMYLCASSLVQGGRNEQFFGPGTRLTVL.

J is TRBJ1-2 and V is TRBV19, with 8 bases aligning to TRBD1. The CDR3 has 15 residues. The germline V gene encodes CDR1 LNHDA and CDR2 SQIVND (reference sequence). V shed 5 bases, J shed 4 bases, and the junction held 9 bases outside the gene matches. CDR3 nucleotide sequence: TGTGCCAGTAGTCCCGGACAGGGTGGGACCTATGGCTACACCTTC. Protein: CASSPGQGGTYGYTF.

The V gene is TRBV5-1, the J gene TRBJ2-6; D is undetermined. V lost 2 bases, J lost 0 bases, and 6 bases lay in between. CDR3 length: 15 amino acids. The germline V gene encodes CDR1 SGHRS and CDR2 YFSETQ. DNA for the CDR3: TGCGCCAGCAGCTTTGGAGACTCTGGGGCCAACGTCCTGACTTTC. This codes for CASSFGDSGANVLTF.

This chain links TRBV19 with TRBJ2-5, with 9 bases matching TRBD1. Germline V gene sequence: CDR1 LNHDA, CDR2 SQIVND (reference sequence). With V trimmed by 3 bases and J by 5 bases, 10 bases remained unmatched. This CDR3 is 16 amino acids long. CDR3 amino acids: CASSIFTGGARETQYF. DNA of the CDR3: TGTGCCAGTAGTATTTTTACAGGGGGCGCTCGTGAGACCCAGTACTTC.

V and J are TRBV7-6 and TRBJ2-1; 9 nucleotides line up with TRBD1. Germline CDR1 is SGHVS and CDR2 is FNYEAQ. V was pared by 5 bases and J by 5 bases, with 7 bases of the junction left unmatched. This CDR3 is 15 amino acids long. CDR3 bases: TGTGCCAGCAGCGCGTCCGGGACAGGGCACAATGAGCAGTTCTTC. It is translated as CASSASGTGHNEQFF.

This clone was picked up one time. CDR3 coding DNA: TGTGCCAGCGGAGTACGGAACACCGGGGAGCTGTTTTTT. Its translation is CASGVRNTGELFF. V gene TRBV6-5 combines with J gene TRBJ2-2; no definite D call. The ends were cut back, 8 bases at V and 1 base at J, with 8 bases in the middle. Germline values: CDR1 MNHEY, CDR2 SVGAGI. CDR3 length: 13 amino acids.

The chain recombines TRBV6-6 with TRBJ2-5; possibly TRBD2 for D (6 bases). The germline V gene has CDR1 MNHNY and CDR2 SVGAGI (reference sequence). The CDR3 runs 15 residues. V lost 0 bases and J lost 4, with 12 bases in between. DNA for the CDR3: TGTGCCAGCAGTTACTCGGTGTTCGGGGGAGAGACCCAGTACTTC. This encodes CASSYSVFGGETQYF.

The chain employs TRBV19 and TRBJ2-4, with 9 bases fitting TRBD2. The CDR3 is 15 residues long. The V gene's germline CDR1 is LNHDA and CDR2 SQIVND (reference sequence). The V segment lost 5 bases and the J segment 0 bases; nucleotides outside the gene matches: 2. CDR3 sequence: CASSSSGEAKNIQYF. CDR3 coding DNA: TGTGCCAGTAGTTCTAGCGGGGAAGCCAAAAACATTCAGTACTTC.